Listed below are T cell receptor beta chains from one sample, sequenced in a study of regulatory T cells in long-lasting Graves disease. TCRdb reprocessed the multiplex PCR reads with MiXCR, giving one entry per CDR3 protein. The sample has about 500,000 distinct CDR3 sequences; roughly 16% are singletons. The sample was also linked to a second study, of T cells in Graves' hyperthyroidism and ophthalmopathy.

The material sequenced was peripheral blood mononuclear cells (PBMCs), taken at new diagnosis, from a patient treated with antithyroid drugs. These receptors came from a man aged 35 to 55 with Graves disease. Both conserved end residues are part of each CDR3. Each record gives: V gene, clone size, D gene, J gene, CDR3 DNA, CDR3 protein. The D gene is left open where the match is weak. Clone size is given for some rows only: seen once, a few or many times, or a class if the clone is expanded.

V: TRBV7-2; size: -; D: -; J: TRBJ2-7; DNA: TGTGCCAGCAGCTTAGCGCACGACCCCTACGAGCAGTACTTC; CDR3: CASSLAHDPYEQYF
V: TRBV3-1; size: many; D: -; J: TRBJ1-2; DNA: TGTGCCAGCAGCCAACAGGGGTACGGCTATGGCTACACCTTC; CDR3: CASSQQGYGYGYTF
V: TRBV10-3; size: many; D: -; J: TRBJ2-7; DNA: TGTGCCATCAGTAGCCAGGGTGGGCGCGTCTACGAGCAGTACTTC; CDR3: CAISSQGGRVYEQYF
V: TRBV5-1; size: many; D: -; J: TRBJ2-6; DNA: TGCGCCAGCAGCTTGGAGGGCGGCTCTGGGGCCAACGTCCTGACTTTC; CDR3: CASSLEGGSGANVLTF
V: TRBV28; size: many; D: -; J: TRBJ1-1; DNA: TGTGCCAGCTCGACAGGGAACACTGAAGCTTTCTTT; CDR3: CASSTGNTEAFF
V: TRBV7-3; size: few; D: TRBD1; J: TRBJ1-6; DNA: TGTGCCAGCAGCCCGGACAGGGGTTCACCCCTCCACTTT; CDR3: CASSPDRGSPLHF
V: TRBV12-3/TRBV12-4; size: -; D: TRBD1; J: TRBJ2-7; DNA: TGTGCCAGCAGTTCCAGGGGACAGGGTTGGGAGCAGTACTTC; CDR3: CASSSRGQGWEQYF
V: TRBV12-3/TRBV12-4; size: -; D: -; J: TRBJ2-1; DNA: TGTGCCAGCAGAAAAAGCTCCTACGAGCAGTTCTTC; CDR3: CASRKSSYEQFF
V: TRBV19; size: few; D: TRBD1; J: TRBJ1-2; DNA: TGTGCCAGTAGCTCAACAGGGGGCGCGATGTATGGCTACACCTTC; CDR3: CASSSTGGAMYGYTF
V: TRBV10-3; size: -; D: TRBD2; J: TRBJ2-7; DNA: TGTGCCATCAGCCCGGGACTAGCGAGCTACGAGCAGTACTTC; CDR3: CAISPGLASYEQYF
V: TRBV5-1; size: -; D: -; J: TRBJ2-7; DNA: TGCGCCAGCAGCTTGTCTGGGAAAGGGGAGCAGTACTTC; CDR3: CASSLSGKGEQYF
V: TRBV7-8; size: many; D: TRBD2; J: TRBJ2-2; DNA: TGTGCCAGCAGCTACTTGGGCCCACTAGCGGGACGGGCCACCGGGGAGCTGTTTTTT; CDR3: CASSYLGPLAGRATGELFF
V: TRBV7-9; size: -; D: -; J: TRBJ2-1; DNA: TGTGCCAGCAGTTTAACCCCCGGGACGAAAAGGCCGAGGGCCAACAATGAGCAGTTCTTC; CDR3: CASSLTPGTKRPRANNEQFF
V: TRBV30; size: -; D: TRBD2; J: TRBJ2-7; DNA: TGTGCCTGGAGTAAAAGACTAGCGATATCCTACGAGCAGTACTTC; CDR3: CAWSKRLAISYEQYF
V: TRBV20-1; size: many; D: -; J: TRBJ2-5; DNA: TGCAGTGCTAGAGATAGCAGGAGGGGGGCTGAGACCCAGTACTTC; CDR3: CSARDSRRGAETQYF
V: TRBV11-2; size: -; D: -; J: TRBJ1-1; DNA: TGTGCCAGCAGCTTAGGAGACAGGCAGGGGTACACTGAAGCTTTCTTT; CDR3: CASSLGDRQGYTEAFF
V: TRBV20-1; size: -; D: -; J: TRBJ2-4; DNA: TGCAGTGCTAGAGATAGAGATAGCGTCGTGATTCAGTACTTC; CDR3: CSARDRDSVVIQYF
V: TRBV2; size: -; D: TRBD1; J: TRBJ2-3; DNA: TGTGCCAGCGGAGCCGGGACAGGGGGCGTAGATACGCAGTATTTT; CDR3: CASGAGTGGVDTQYF
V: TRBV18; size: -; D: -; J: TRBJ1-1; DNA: TGTGCCAGCTCACCATCGGCAGGGCTCATGAACACTGAAGCTTTCTTT; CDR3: CASSPSAGLMNTEAFF
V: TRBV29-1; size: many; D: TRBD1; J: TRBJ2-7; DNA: TGCAGCGTAGCGGACAGGGGGGGCGAGCAGTACTTC; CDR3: CSVADRGGEQYF
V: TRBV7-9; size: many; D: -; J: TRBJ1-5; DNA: TGTGCCAGCAGCTTGGGGGGTTCGGGGTTAAATCAGCCCCAGCATTTT; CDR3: CASSLGGSGLNQPQHF
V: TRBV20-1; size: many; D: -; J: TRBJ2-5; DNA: TGCAGTGCTAGAGATTCCATGCCGGCCGAAGAGACCCAGTACTTC; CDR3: CSARDSMPAEETQYF
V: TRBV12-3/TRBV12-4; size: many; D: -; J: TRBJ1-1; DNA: TGTGCCAGCCCCCAGAACACTGAAGCTTTCTTT; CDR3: CASPQNTEAFF
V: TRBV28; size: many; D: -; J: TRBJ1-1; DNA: TGTGCCAGCCGAATGGGGACCCTCGCGAACACTGAAGCTTTCTTT; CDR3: CASRMGTLANTEAFF
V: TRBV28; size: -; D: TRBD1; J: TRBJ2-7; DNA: TGTGCCAGCAGTTGGGACAGGGGCGGGTACGAGCAGTACTTC; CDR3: CASSWDRGGYEQYF
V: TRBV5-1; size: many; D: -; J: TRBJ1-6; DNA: TGCGCCAGCAGCTTGGCCGGGGCCAATTCACCCCTCCACTTT; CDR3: CASSLAGANSPLHF
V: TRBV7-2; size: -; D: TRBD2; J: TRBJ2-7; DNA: TGTGCCAGCAGCTTAGCCCTAGCGGGAGAATACGAGCAGTACTTC; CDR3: CASSLALAGEYEQYF
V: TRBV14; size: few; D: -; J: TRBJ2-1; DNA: TGTGCCAGCAGTCGACAGGAAACTAGTAGAGAGCAGTTCTTC; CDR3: CASSRQETSREQFF
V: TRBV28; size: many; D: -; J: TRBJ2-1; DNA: TGTGCCAGCAGTTTACCGGAGGTCTCCTACAATGAGCAGTTCTTC; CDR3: CASSLPEVSYNEQFF
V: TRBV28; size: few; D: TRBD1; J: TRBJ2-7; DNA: TGTGCCAGCAGTTTGACAGGGTCTGACGAGCAGTACTTC; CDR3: CASSLTGSDEQYF
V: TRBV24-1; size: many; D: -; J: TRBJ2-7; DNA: TGTGCCACCAGTCCCAGGGTCGGCGAGCAGTACTTC; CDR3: CATSPRVGEQYF
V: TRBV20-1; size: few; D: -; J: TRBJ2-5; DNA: TGCAGTGCTCCGGGACTCTCCGAGGGCGAGACCCAGTACTTC; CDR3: CSAPGLSEGETQYF
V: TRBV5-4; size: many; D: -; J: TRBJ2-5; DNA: TGTGCCAGCAGCCCCCGGACAGAAGAGACCCAGTACTTC; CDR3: CASSPRTEETQYF
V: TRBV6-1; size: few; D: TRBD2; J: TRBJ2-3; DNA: TGTGCCCTAGAGGAGGGAGTTCGAGGGAGGGCGAGCGCAGATACGCAGTATTTT; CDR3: CALEEGVRGRASADTQYF
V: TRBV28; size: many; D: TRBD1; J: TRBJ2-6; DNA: TGTGCAACGCAACGGGGACAGAGTTTCGGGGTCCTGACTTTC; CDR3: CATQRGQSFGVLTF
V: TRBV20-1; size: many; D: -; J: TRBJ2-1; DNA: TGCAGTGCCTTTAGCGGATACAATGAGCAGTTCTTC; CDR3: CSAFSGYNEQFF
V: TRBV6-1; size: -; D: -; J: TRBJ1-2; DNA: TGTGCCAGCAGTGAAAATTGGGCGGATGGCTACACCTTC; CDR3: CASSENWADGYTF
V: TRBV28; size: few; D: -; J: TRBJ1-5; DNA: TGTGCCAGCAATACACCCTCGGGGGGCACTCAGCCCCAGCATTTT; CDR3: CASNTPSGGTQPQHF
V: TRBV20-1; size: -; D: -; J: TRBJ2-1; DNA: TGCAGTGCTGGATACAATGAGCAGTTCTTC; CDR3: CSAGYNEQFF
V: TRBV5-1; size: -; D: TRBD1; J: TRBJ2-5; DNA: TGCGCCAGCAGCTACGACAGGGGAGAGACCCAGTACTTC; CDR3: CASSYDRGETQYF
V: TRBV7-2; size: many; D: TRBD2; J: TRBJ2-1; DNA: TGTGCCAGCAGCTTACACGGGACTAGCGGGAGCAATGAGCAGTTCTTC; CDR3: CASSLHGTSGSNEQFF
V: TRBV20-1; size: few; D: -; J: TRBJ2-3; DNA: TGCAGTGCAAAAGCGGGTTCTAGCACAGATACGCAGTATTTT; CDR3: CSAKAGSSTDTQYF
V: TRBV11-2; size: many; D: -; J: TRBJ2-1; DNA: TGTGCCAGCAGCCCATATTGGTCGAGCTCCTACAATGAGCAGTTCTTC; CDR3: CASSPYWSSSYNEQFF
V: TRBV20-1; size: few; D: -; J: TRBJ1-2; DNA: TGCAGTGCTAGAGATTCTACAGGGCTAGACTATGGCTACACCTTC; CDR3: CSARDSTGLDYGYTF
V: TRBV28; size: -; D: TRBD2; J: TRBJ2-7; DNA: TGTGCCAGCCTCCTCGGGACTAGCGGATCCTACGAGCAGTACTTC; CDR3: CASLLGTSGSYEQYF
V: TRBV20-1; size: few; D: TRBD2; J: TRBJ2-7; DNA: TGCAGTGCTAGGCCCTTGACTAGCGGTCCATACGAGCAGTACTTC; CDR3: CSARPLTSGPYEQYF
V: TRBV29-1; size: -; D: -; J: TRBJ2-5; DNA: TGCAGCGTTGTTACAGCGACTGGGACCCAGTACTTC; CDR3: CSVVTATGTQYF
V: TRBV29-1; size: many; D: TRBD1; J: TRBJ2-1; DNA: TGCAGCGTCCAGGGGGCGATAACAAAGAATGAGCAGTTCTTC; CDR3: CSVQGAITKNEQFF
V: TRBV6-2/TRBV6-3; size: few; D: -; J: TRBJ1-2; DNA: TGTGCCAGCAGTTACGACAGCACCGCCTATGGCTACACCTTC; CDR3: CASSYDSTAYGYTF
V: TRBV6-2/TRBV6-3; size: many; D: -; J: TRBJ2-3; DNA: TGTGCCAGCAGTCAGGGGCCCTTCAAGGATACGCAGTATTTT; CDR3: CASSQGPFKDTQYF
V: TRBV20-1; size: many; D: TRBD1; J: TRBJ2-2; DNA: TGCAGTGCTAGAGTTTCCGGGCCACAGGGGACCGGGGAGCTGTTTTTT; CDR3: CSARVSGPQGTGELFF
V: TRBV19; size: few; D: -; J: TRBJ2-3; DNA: TGTGCCAGTTCCAACAGCGCAGATACGCAGTATTTT; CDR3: CASSNSADTQYF
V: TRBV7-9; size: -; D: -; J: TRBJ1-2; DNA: TGTGCCAGCAGCTTCCCGAGAGATGGCTACACCTTC; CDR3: CASSFPRDGYTF
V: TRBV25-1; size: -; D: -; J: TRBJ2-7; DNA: TGTGCCAGCAGTGAACCGGGACTTTACTACGAGCAGTACTTC; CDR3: CASSEPGLYYEQYF
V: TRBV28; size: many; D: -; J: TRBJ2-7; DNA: TGTGCCAGCATATCGAGGGCAGTCCCCTACGAGCAGTACTTC; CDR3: CASISRAVPYEQYF